A single sample gave rise to the 27 T cell receptor beta chains below, sequenced in a study of CD8 T cells in Susac syndrome. The RNA, roughly 0.5 to 1 ug, was put through reverse transcription using random hexamers. A single record per CDR3 protein comes from TCRdb applying MiXCR to the immunoSEQ multiplex PCR reads. The sample holds about 210,000 distinct CDR3 sequences; roughly 96% are singletons and the top ten take around 0.099%. The material sequenced was CD4+ T cells from PBMCs. The origin of the receptors is a human donor with multiple sclerosis.

The V gene is TRBV24-1, the J gene TRBJ2-1, with D possibly matching TRBD1 (6 bases). The V gene lost 2 bases and the J gene lost 9 bases, with 7 bases spanning the gap. From germline, CDR1 is KGHDR and CDR2 SFDVKD. The CDR3 runs to 12 residues. The CDR3 bases are TGTGCCACCAGTGATTCACAGGGTGAGCAGTTCTTC. Protein product: CATSDSQGEQFF.

The rearrangement joins TRBV29-1 to TRBJ2-1; D may match TRBD1 or TRBD2 (6 bases each). Germline V lookup: CDR1 SQVTM, CDR2 ANQGSEA. The CDR3 covers 12 residues. V lost 6 bases to trimming and J lost 10 bases, with 16 bases between them. The CDR3 is CSVRDIQGEQFF. CDR3 DNA: TGCAGCGTGCGGGACATTCAAGGGGAGCAGTTCTTC.

V is TRBV27 and J is TRBJ1-5; D call uncertain. V lost 8 bases to trimming and J lost 2 bases, with 13 bases between them. CDR1 is MNHEY and CDR2 is SMNVEV in the germline V gene (reference sequence). The CDR3 consists of 14 residues. The CDR3 DNA reads as TGTGCCAGCCAGAGGTTGGGCGGCAATCAGCCCCAGCATTTT. Translation: CASQRLGGNQPQHF.

This rearrangement joins TRBV9 to TRBJ2-2, with 7 bases identical to TRBD2. Trimming took 3 bases from V and 6 from J; bases not matched to a gene: 5. CDR1 and CDR2 (germline): SGDLS, YYNGEE. This CDR3 contains 14 residues. The CDR3 here is CASSGQAGSGELFF. In DNA, the CDR3 is TGTGCCAGCAGCGGCCAAGCGGGGTCCGGGGAGCTGTTTTTT.

The CDR3 loop reads CASSLDGTVSYNEQFF. The DNA of the CDR3 is TGTGCCAGCAGCTTAGACGGGACAGTCTCCTACAATGAGCAGTTCTTC. The genes are TRBV7-9 and TRBJ2-1; 7 nucleotides align to TRBD1. Per the germline V gene, CDR1 is SEHNR and CDR2 is FQNEAQ (reference sequence). The CDR3 is 16 residues long. The ends lost 1 base at V and 0 bases at J; junction bases unmatched: 3. Together with reference TRBV7-9 and TRBJ2-1, the CDR3 gives the full variable domain: DTGVSQNPRHKITKRGQNVTFRCDPISEHNRLYWYRQTLGQGPEFLTYFQNEAQLEKSRLLSDRFSAERPKGSFSTLEIQRTEQGDSAMYLCASSLDGTVSYNEQFFGPGTRLTVL.

V is TRBV2 and J is TRBJ2-7, with TRBD2 matching over 7 bases. In germline, CDR1 is SNHLY, CDR2 FYNNEI. CDR3 size: 14 residues. The V segment lost 4 bases and the J segment 3 bases; nucleotides outside the gene matches: 6. Here the CDR3 DNA reads TGTGCCAGCAGTGTGACAGCGGGGAACTACGAGCAGTACTTC. Translation gives CASSVTAGNYEQYF.

Only one count was recorded for this clonotype. CDR3 loop: CASGGAGTGQETQYF. CDR3 coding DNA: TGTGCCTCCGGTGGGGCGGGGACAGGACAAGAGACCCAGTACTTC. This chain connects TRBV28 to TRBJ2-5; 8 nucleotides agree with TRBD1. With V trimmed by 11 bases and J by 2 bases, 13 bases remained unmatched. The CDR3 sequence is 15 residues long. In germline, CDR1 is MDHEN, CDR2 SYDVKM. Looking up the rest from reference TRBV28 and TRBJ2-5 gives the full variable domain: DVKVTQSSRYLVKRTGEKVFLECVQDMDHENMFWYRQDPGLGLRLIYFSYDVKMKEKGDIPEGYSVSREKKERFSLILESASTNQTSMYLCASGGAGTGQETQYFGPGTRLLVL.

The J gene is TRBJ1-2, the V gene TRBV29-1, with TRBD1 as a possible D gene (5 bases). The germline CDR1 and CDR2 sequences are SQVTM and ANQGSEA. CDR3 length equals 13 residues. Trimming cost V 6 bases and J 0 bases, with 11 bases left between them. In DNA form, the CDR3 reads TGCAGCGTCGGGGACGTAGCTAACTATGGCTACACCTTC. Protein sequence: CSVGDVANYGYTF.

The rearrangement joins TRBV7-2 to TRBJ2-2; D possibly corresponds to TRBD2 (5 bases). Per germline, CDR1 SGHTA and CDR2 FQGNSA. V lost 4 bases to trimming and J lost 1 base, with 7 bases between them. The CDR3 totals 14 residues. CDR3 sequence (DNA): TGTGCCAGCAGCTACGGACTGAACACCGGGGAGCTGTTTTTT. Its protein product is CASSYGLNTGELFF. Filled out from reference TRBV7-2 and TRBJ2-2, the complete variable domain reads GAGVSQSPSNKVTEKGKDVELRCDPISGHTALYWYRQSLGQGLEFLIYFQGNSAPDKSGLPSDRFSAERTGGSVSTLTIQRTQQEDSAVYLCASSYGLNTGELFFGEGSRLTVL.

CDR3 protein: CASSSSGRGYNEQFF. The DNA for the CDR3 is TGTGCCAGCAGCTCTAGCGGGAGGGGCTACAATGAGCAGTTCTTC. The chain is built from TRBV14 and TRBJ2-1, with TRBD2 identical over 12 bases. The CDR3 has 15 amino acids. The ends lost 5 bases at V and 3 bases at J; junction bases unmatched: 2. Per the germline V gene, CDR1 is SGHDN and CDR2 is FVKESK.

In this sample, this clonotype turned up once. V is TRBV3-1 and J is TRBJ1-2; 8 bases agree with TRBD1. Germline V gene sequence: CDR1 LGHDT, CDR2 YNNKEL (reference sequence). Trimming removed 4 bases from V and 0 bases from J; junction bases left unmatched: 4. The CDR3 is made up of 15 amino acids. CDR3 in amino acids: CASSPPRGPNYGYTF. CDR3 bases: TGTGCCAGCAGCCCCCCCAGGGGGCCTAACTATGGCTACACCTTC. Full variable domain (outside the CDR3, taken from reference TRBV3-1 and TRBJ1-2): DTAVSQTPKYLVTQMGNDKSIKCEQNLGHDTMYWYKQDSKKFLKIMFSYNNKELIINETVPNRFSPKSPDKAHLNLHINSLELGDSAVYFCASSPPRGPNYGYTFGSGTRLTVV.

This clonotype was recorded only once. CDR3 in amino acids: CSVEPSGNTEAFF. The DNA of the CDR3 is TGCAGCGTTGAACCTTCAGGTAACACTGAAGCTTTCTTT. This chain joins TRBV29-1 and TRBJ1-1; no reliable D call. The CDR3 has 13 residues. Trimming took 2 bases from V and 2 from J, leaving 9 bases between them. Germline V gene data show CDR1 as SQVTM and CDR2 as ANQGSEA.

The gene calls are TRBV27 and TRBJ2-3, with 7 bases matching TRBD1. V lost 3 bases, J lost 2 bases, and 5 bases stayed unmatched. Looked up from germline, CDR1 is MNHEY and CDR2 is SMNVEV (reference sequence). The CDR3 spans 15 residues. The CDR3 protein is CASSFSKGATDTQYF. CDR3 DNA: TGTGCCAGCAGTTTTAGCAAGGGGGCCACAGATACGCAGTATTTT.

The genes are TRBV15 and TRBJ2-7; tentatively, D is TRBD1 or TRBD2 (5 bases each). The germline V gene has CDR1 LNHNV and CDR2 YYDKDF (reference sequence). The CDR3 spans 14 residues. The ends were cut back, 5 bases at V and 4 bases at J, with 15 bases in the middle. CDR3: CATSDGGPPYEQYF. The CDR3 bases are TGTGCCACCAGCGATGGGGGACCTCCTTACGAGCAGTACTTC.

The J gene is TRBJ2-7, the V gene TRBV30; the match to TRBD2 covers 7 bases. With V trimmed by 4 bases and J by 1 base, 7 bases remained unmatched. Per the germline V gene, CDR1 is GTSNPN and CDR2 is SVGIG (reference sequence). This CDR3 spans 14 amino acids. CDR3 bases: TGTGCCTGGAACTGGGGGACTAAATCCTACGAGCAGTACTTC. It specifies CAWNWGTKSYEQYF.

The chain carries TRBV30 and TRBJ2-6; D is perhaps TRBD2 (6 bases). The CDR3 totals 15 residues. CDR1 and CDR2 from the germline V gene are GTSNPN and SVGIG (reference sequence). The V end was cut by 5 bases, the J end by 4 bases, with 15 bases between. CDR3 sequence: CAWCEEGAGANVLTF. CDR3 DNA sequence: TGTGCCTGGTGCGAGGAGGGAGCCGGGGCCAACGTCCTGACTTTC.

In DNA, the CDR3 is TGTGCCAGCAGTGAAGAGGATTACGAGCAGTACTTC. Its protein is CASSEEDYEQYF. The chain is built from TRBV2 and TRBJ2-7; D is undetermined. V was clipped by 1 base and J by 4 bases, with 5 bases between them. CDR3 size: 12 residues. Germline assignment: CDR1 SNHLY and CDR2 FYNNEI. The entire variable domain, with the rest obtained from reference TRBV2 and TRBJ2-7, is as follows: EPEVTQTPSHQVTQMGQEVILRCVPISNHLYFYWYRQILGQKVEFLVSFYNNEISEKSEIFDDQFSVERPDGSNFTLKIRSTKLEDSAMYFCASSEEDYEQYFGPGTRLTVT.

V is TRBV6-6 and J is TRBJ2-7; D not certain. Trimming stripped 4 bases from V and 0 bases from J, with 7 bases between. CDR3 length equals 13 residues. The germline CDR1 and CDR2 sequences are MNHNY and SVGAGI (reference sequence). The CDR3 reads CASSLGSSYEQYF. The CDR3 DNA reads TGTGCCAGCAGTTTGGGCAGCTCCTACGAGCAGTACTTC.

This chain's CDR3 is CASSLWGQGDEQYF. CDR3 nucleotides: TGTGCCAGCAGTTTATGGGGACAGGGGGACGAGCAGTACTTC. This sequence joins TRBV28 and TRBJ2-7, with 11 positions matching TRBD1. CDR1 MDHEN and CDR2 SYDVKM come from the germline V gene. J lost 5 bases, V lost 0 bases, and 0 bases had no gene match. This CDR3 is 14 amino acids long.

This clonotype was counted once. The chain carries TRBV20-1 and TRBJ2-7; a possible D gene is TRBD2 (5 bases). CDR3 size: 15 residues. Germline loops: CDR1 DFQATT, CDR2 SNEGSKA (reference sequence). Trimming took 3 bases from V and 3 from J, leaving 18 bases between them. CDR3 residues: CSARDPGGSNYEQYF. The CDR3 DNA reads as TGCAGTGCTAGGGACCCCGGCGGGTCAAACTACGAGCAGTACTTC.

This chain connects TRBV15 to TRBJ2-7; D is perhaps TRBD1 or TRBD2 (6 bases each). The germline gives CDR1 LNHNV, CDR2 YYDKDF (reference sequence). The CDR3 sequence is 14 residues long. The V and J ends lost 7 bases and 7 bases respectively, with 20 bases between them. The CDR3 reads CATTAFGGLREQYF. The DNA for the CDR3 is TGTGCCACCACCGCCTTTGGGGGGCTCCGGGAGCAGTACTTC. The whole variable domain, filled in from reference TRBV15 and TRBJ2-7, reads DAMVIQNPRYQVTQFGKPVTLSCSQTLNHNVMYWYQQKSSQAPKLLFHYYDKDFNNEADTPDNFQSRRPNTSFCFLDIRSPGLGDTAMYLCATTAFGGLREQYFGPGTRLTVT.

The rearrangement joins TRBV12-3 or TRBV12-4 to TRBJ2-7, with a possible D match to TRBD2 (5 bases). The V gene lost 3 bases and the J gene lost 1 base, with 10 bases spanning the gap. This CDR3 comprises 14 residues. The CDR3 sequence: CASSLGRRSYEQYF. The CDR3 DNA reads as TGTGCCAGCAGTTTGGGGAGAAGGTCCTACGAGCAGTACTTC.

The chain joins TRBV30 to TRBJ1-3; 8 nucleotides agree with TRBD1. The J segment lost 2 bases and the V segment lost 2 bases, leaving 5 bases of the junction unmatched. This CDR3 comprises 15 residues. Germline V CDR1 and CDR2: GTSNPN, SVGIG (reference sequence). The CDR3: CAWSPDRGPGNTIYF. The CDR3 DNA sequence: TGTGCCTGGAGTCCAGACAGGGGACCTGGAAACACCATATATTTT.

The rearrangement joins TRBV2 to TRBJ2-5; D ambiguous. The germline V gene has CDR1 SNHLY and CDR2 FYNNEI. This CDR3 comprises 12 residues. The ends were cut back, 6 bases at V and 7 bases at J, with 12 bases in the middle. The CDR3 DNA follows: TGTGCCAGCAGGCCTGAGAGCGTGACCCAGTACTTC. Translated, it gives CASRPESVTQYF.

The chain couples TRBV20-1 to TRBJ2-1; 9 positions match TRBD2. The length of the CDR3 is 15 residues. The J segment lost 0 bases and the V segment lost 4 bases, leaving 4 bases of the junction unmatched. CDR1 is DFQATT and CDR2 is SNEGSKA in the germline V gene (reference sequence). DNA for the CDR3: TGCAGTGCTACCGGACTAGCGATCTCCTACAATGAGCAGTTCTTC. This encodes CSATGLAISYNEQFF.

V and J are TRBV20-1 and TRBJ2-7; 9 nucleotides agree with TRBD1. CDR1 is DFQATT and CDR2 is SNEGSKA in the germline V gene (reference sequence). The CDR3 is 13 amino acids. The V gene end was trimmed by 5 bases and the J gene end by 6 bases; junction bases not matched to a gene: 8. CDR3 loop: CSARRTGVSEQYF. CDR3 DNA: TGCAGTGCTCGACGGACAGGGGTTTCCGAGCAGTACTTC.

The chain couples TRBV3-1 to TRBJ2-1, with 10 bases fitting TRBD2. CDR3 length equals 15 residues. With 4 bases clipped from V and 0 bases from J, the junction kept 0 bases outside the gene matches. CDR1 LGHDT and CDR2 YNNKEL come from the germline V gene (reference sequence). CDR3 in amino acids: CASSPSGGSYNEQFF. The CDR3 bases are TGTGCCAGCAGCCCTAGCGGGGGCTCCTACAATGAGCAGTTCTTC.